The T cell receptor (beta chain) under discussion was sequenced for a study of human T cells and chemical hapten exposure. This clonotype has more than one count but fewer than ten. Time point described: pre-sensitization, week 0. As for treatment: therapeutic diphenylcyclopropenone sensitization with weekly scalp DPC. Donors were 18 to 70-year-old alopecia patients suitable for DPC. One entry per CDR3 protein results from TCRdb running MiXCR on the RACE reads. This table has about 89,000 distinct CDR3 sequences, roughly a tenth appearing once. The TCR was taken from a woman aged 55-75 years with alopecia areata. Some clones in this sample may be carry-over from other donors' samples. The sequenced sample was whole blood, obtained in connection with sensitization to the hapten diphenylcyclopropenone (DPC).

Written as DNA, the CDR3 is TGTGCCAGTAGTATGAGGGGCCCCGTGAAGACCCAGTACTTC. Translated: CASSMRGPVKTQYF. The chain couples TRBV19 to TRBJ2-5; the D call may be TRBD1 or TRBD2 (5 bases each). CDR3 length equals 14 residues. Trimming took off 3 bases at V and 6 bases at J, with 14 bases between the two ends. Germline CDR1 and CDR2: LNHDA and SQIVND (reference sequence).